Below, 32 T cell receptor beta chains from the same sample are listed, as sequenced in a study of blood T cells in healthy people across ages. A second roughly 6 to 11 cycle PCR used barcoded and J-beta primers. TCRdb passed the 5' RACE reads through MiXCR, listing each CDR3 protein once. Here the sample spans 450,000 to 650,000 distinct CDR3 sequences, 24% being singletons. These data also formed part of another study, on T cells of mothers and their children.

The sequenced sample consisted of blood. These receptors came from a boy younger than 18 in good health.

This chain uses TRBV5-6 with TRBJ1-3; D is possibly TRBD1 (5 bases). Trimming pared 1 base from V and 0 bases from J, leaving 8 bases between. The germline V gene encodes CDR1 SGHDT and CDR2 YYEEEE. This CDR3 is 15 amino acids long. The CDR3 DNA is TGTGCCAGCAGCTTGCCAGACAGCTCTGGAAACACCATATATTTT. Translating gives CASSLPDSSGNTIYF. Complete variable domain (other parts from reference TRBV5-6 and TRBJ1-3): DAGVTQSPTHLIKTRGQQVTLRCSPKSGHDTVSWYQQALGQGPQFIFQYYEEEERQRGNFPDRFSGHQFPNYSSELNVNALLLGDSALYLCASSLPDSSGNTIYFGEGSWLTVV.

This chain joins TRBV12-3 or TRBV12-4 and TRBJ1-6; tentatively, D is TRBD1 (5 bases). Trimming took 5 bases from V and 9 from J, leaving 11 bases between them. There are 13 residues in the CDR3. The CDR3 nucleotides read TGTGCCAGCAGTGGATCCGGGACTTCACCCCTCCACTTT. Protein: CASSGSGTSPLHF.

The chain couples TRBV7-2 to TRBJ1-2, with D maybe TRBD1 (6 bases). Trimming took 4 bases from V and 4 from J, leaving 16 bases between them. Germline V gives CDR1 SGHTA, CDR2 FQGNSA. The CDR3 is 15 residues long. The CDR3 DNA reads as TGTGCCAGCAGCTCTCAACAGGGTTACGGCTATGGCTACACCTTC. Residues: CASSSQQGYGYGYTF. The full variable domain, rest sourced from reference TRBV7-2 and TRBJ1-2, is GAGVSQSPSNKVTEKGKDVELRCDPISGHTALYWYRQSLGQGLEFLIYFQGNSAPDKSGLPSDRFSAERTGGSVSTLTIQRTQQEDSAVYLCASSSQQGYGYGYTFGSGTRLTVV.

This chain links TRBV20-1 with TRBJ2-6; 9 bases are shared with TRBD1. This CDR3 contains 15 residues. V shed 4 bases, J shed 0 bases, and the junction held 1 base outside the gene matches. From germline, CDR1 is DFQATT and CDR2 SNEGSKA (reference sequence). CDR3 nucleotide sequence: TGCAGTGCTACGACAGGGGGCTCTGGGGCCAACGTCCTGACTTTC. This sequence encodes CSATTGGSGANVLTF.

This clonotype was observed a few times. The chain uses TRBV3-1 and TRBJ2-3; TRBD2 matches 9 bases. The V and J ends lost 0 bases and 1 base, in that order; junction bases with no gene match: 8. The germline V gene has CDR1 LGHDT and CDR2 YNNKEL (reference sequence). This CDR3 has 18 amino acids. CDR3 DNA sequence: TGTGCCAGCAGCCAAGAACTAGCGGGTGTCCCGGGCACAGATACGCAGTATTTT. Its protein is CASSQELAGVPGTDTQYF.

This clonotype came up a few times. This chain connects TRBV25-1 to TRBJ2-7; 8 bases are shared with TRBD1. The CDR3 contains 14 residues. V lost 4 bases and J lost 3; bases outside the gene matches: 5. In germline, CDR1 is MGHDK, CDR2 SYGVNS. The CDR3, as DNA: TGTGCCAGCAGTGCCCGGACAGGGAGCTACGAGCAGTACTTC. Its translation: CASSARTGSYEQYF.

A remark on this clonotype: At one end the junction does not follow the germline gene, possibly because of a read error. This chain links TRBV7-2 with TRBJ2-7; 12 bases align to TRBD2. Germline V lookup: CDR1 SGHTA, CDR2 FQGNSA. CDR3 length equals 14 residues. The CDR3 nucleotides read TGTGCCAGCAGCCTAGCGGGGGGGCACTACGAGCAGTACTTC. Its translation: CASSLAGGHYEQYF. Full variable domain (rest looked up from reference TRBV7-2 and TRBJ2-7): GAGVSQSPSNKVTEKGKDVELRCDPISGHTALYWYRQSLGQGLEFLIYFQGNSAPDKSGLPSDRFSAERTGGSVSTLTIQRTQQEDSAVYLCASSLAGGHYEQYFGPGTRLTVT.

This rearrangement joins TRBV4-2 to TRBJ2-5; no definite D call. The J call is uncertain, as TRBJ2-1 better fits the DNA end. This CDR3 comprises 14 residues. Germline assignment: CDR1 LGHNA and CDR2 YNFKEQ. DNA of the CDR3: TGTGCCAGCAGCCAAGGCGGCCCCTACAATGAGCAGTTCTTC. This sequence encodes CASSQGGPYNEQFF.

The genes are TRBV20-1 and TRBJ2-1, with TRBD1 identical over 7 bases. Germline CDR1 DFQATT, CDR2 SNEGSKA (reference sequence). V dropped 8 bases and J dropped 1; count of bases not matched to a gene: 14. The CDR3 is made up of 16 amino acids. The CDR3 nucleotides are TGCAGTACTATCAAGAGGGGGCGTTGGTCCTACAATGAGCAGTTCTTC. As protein: CSTIKRGRWSYNEQFF.

The V gene is TRBV4-3, the J gene TRBJ2-3; 9 bases align to TRBD2. CDR3 size: 16 residues. From germline, CDR1 is LGHNA and CDR2 YSLEER. V lost 2 bases and J lost 2; bases outside the gene matches: 5. CDR3 coding DNA: TGCGCCAGCAGCCAATGGGCTAGCGGGAACACAGATACGCAGTATTTT. Protein product: CASSQWASGNTDTQYF.

This clonotype came up once. V gene TRBV7-2 combines with J gene TRBJ1-2, with a weak D call TRBD1 (5 bases). Germline V gene lookup returns CDR1 SGHTA and CDR2 FQGNSA. The CDR3 sequence is 16 residues long. V was cut by 4 bases and J by 4 bases, with 19 bases left in between. The CDR3 DNA sequence: TGTGCCAGCAGCTCGTTACGGTCAGGGTGGGTCTATGGCTACACCTTC. This translates into CASSSLRSGWVYGYTF.

The chain couples TRBV12-3 or TRBV12-4 to TRBJ2-1; 13 bases align to TRBD2. V was pared by 5 bases and J by 5 bases, with 6 bases of the junction left unmatched. The CDR3 has 16 residues. CDR3 in DNA: TGTGCCAGCAGTGCGGGACTAGCGGGATCGAACAATGAGCAGTTCTTC. Encoded protein: CASSAGLAGSNNEQFF.

This clonotype occurred a few times. The V and J genes are TRBV7-6 and TRBJ1-3, with D hard to call. CDR3 length: 15 amino acids. CDR1 and CDR2 from the germline V gene are SGHVS and FNYEAQ. Trimming took 5 bases from V and 4 from J, leaving 15 bases between them. The chain's CDR3 is CASSPIGQLGNTIYF. The CDR3 DNA is TGTGCCAGCAGCCCTATTGGCCAGCTCGGAAACACCATATATTTT.

This clonotype was seen a few times. This chain joins TRBV29-1 and TRBJ1-1, with a weak D call TRBD1 (5 bases). V lost 4 bases, J lost 3 bases, and 12 bases lay in between. The CDR3 contains 13 residues. Germline lookup yields CDR1 SQVTM and CDR2 ANQGSEA. The CDR3 DNA reads as TGCAGCGTTGCCCTAGACAGTTACACTGAAGCTTTCTTT. It specifies CSVALDSYTEAFF.

The V gene is TRBV6-2 or TRBV6-3, the J gene TRBJ2-1; D remains unclear. V lost 4 bases, J lost 3 bases, and 16 bases lay in between. Germline-derived CDR1 and CDR2 are MNHEY and SVGEGT. The CDR3 contains 16 residues. The CDR3 spells CASSLSVTLIYNEQFF. The DNA of the CDR3 is TGTGCCAGCAGTTTGAGCGTAACTCTTATCTACAATGAGCAGTTCTTC.

This clonotype was seen more than once but under ten times. One end of the junction fails to match germline, which may point to a read error. This CDR3 is CASRSGVAKNIQHF. CDR3 DNA: TGTGCCAGCAGGAGTGGTGTAGCCAAAAACATTCAGCACTTC. This rearrangement joins TRBV6-5 to TRBJ2-4; D is unresolved. CDR1 is MNHEY, CDR2 SVGAGI, per germline. CDR3 length: 14 residues.

Of note for this clonotype: In this CDR3 the conserved last residue, phenylalanine or tryptophan, is missing, so a read error is likely. The chain carries TRBV10-3 and TRBJ1-1; perhaps TRBD1 as D (5 bases). Germline CDR1 ENHRY, CDR2 SYGVKD. V was clipped by 6 bases and J by 0 bases, with 8 bases between them. The CDR3 has 13 amino acids. DNA of the CDR3: TGTGCCATCAGCCCACAGGTGAACACTGAAGCTTTCCTT. It yields the protein CAISPQVNTEAFL.

There are many counts of this clonotype. V is TRBV20-1 and J is TRBJ1-1; no firm D call. Germline V gives CDR1 DFQATT, CDR2 SNEGSKA (reference sequence). The CDR3 covers 14 residues. The V end lost 5 bases, the J end lost 1 base, and 14 bases lay between the germline ends. CDR3 bases: TGCAGTGCTCCGGCGGTTAACCCGAACACTGAAGCTTTCTTT. Its translation: CSAPAVNPNTEAFF.

The CDR3 DNA sequence: TGTGCCAGCAACCCGGGACCGGGAGAGACCCAGTACTTC. It is translated as CASNPGPGETQYF. The chain couples TRBV12-3 or TRBV12-4 to TRBJ2-5; D is tentatively TRBD1 or TRBD2 (5 bases each). V gave up 7 bases and J gave up 4 bases, with 13 bases separating them. The CDR3 is made up of 13 amino acids.

The table lists this clonotype with many counts. The chain recombines TRBV25-1 with TRBJ1-4; D not certain. Germline CDR1 MGHDK, CDR2 SYGVNS. V lost 5 bases and J lost 7, with 14 bases in between. This CDR3 contains 14 residues. The CDR3 nucleotides read TGTGCCAGCAGTTTACGGGGTAGTAGTGAAAAACTGTTTTTT. Its protein is CASSLRGSSEKLFF.

This chain connects TRBV27 to TRBJ2-5; no firm D call. V was trimmed by 5 bases and J by 4 bases, leaving 20 bases between them. The CDR3 is made up of 16 amino acids. Germline V gene sequence: CDR1 MNHEY, CDR2 SMNVEV (reference sequence). The CDR3 reads CASSGNNSDGPETQYF. The CDR3, as DNA: TGTGCCAGCAGTGGCAACAACAGCGATGGGCCAGAGACCCAGTACTTC.

This clonotype was seen a few times. The chain uses TRBV28 and TRBJ2-2; tentatively, D is TRBD2 (6 bases). The CDR3 length is 12 residues. The V gene's germline CDR1 is MDHEN and CDR2 SYDVKM. V lost 5 bases and J 5 bases, leaving 6 bases between the germline ends. CDR3: CASSGGTGELFF. The DNA of the CDR3 is TGTGCCAGCAGTGGGGGGACCGGGGAGCTGTTTTTT.

V usage is TRBV30 and J usage is TRBJ1-4; D uncertain. CDR3 length: 13 amino acids. CDR1 is GTSNPN, CDR2 SVGIG, per germline (reference sequence). V gave up 5 bases and J gave up 4 bases, with 11 bases separating them. In DNA form, the CDR3 reads TGTGCCTGGTCCCCGGGGTTTAATGAAAAACTGTTTTTT. It encodes CAWSPGFNEKLFF.

This chain connects TRBV2 to TRBJ2-1, with D maybe TRBD1 (5 bases). The CDR3 extends over 14 amino acids. V shed 7 bases and J shed 0 bases, with 10 bases lying between them. The germline V gene has CDR1 SNHLY and CDR2 FYNNEI. The CDR3 here is CASKGLGSYNEQFF. As DNA, the CDR3 is TGTGCCAGCAAGGGGCTAGGCTCCTACAATGAGCAGTTCTTC.

The genes are TRBV27 and TRBJ2-5, with 10 bases fitting TRBD2. The last part of the DNA fits TRBJ2-1 better; the J call may be wrong. Germline CDR1 MNHEY, CDR2 SMNVEV (reference sequence). The CDR3 totals 16 residues. CDR3 DNA sequence: TGTGCCAGCAGTGACTTAAGCGGGAGGGGTCACAATGAGCAGTTCTTC. It encodes CASSDLSGRGHNEQFF.

V and J are TRBV4-3 and TRBJ1-2; possible D gene TRBD1, 5 bases. The CDR3 runs 17 residues. The ends were cut back, 2 bases at V and 0 bases at J, with 16 bases in the middle. From germline, CDR1 is LGHNA and CDR2 YSLEER. CDR3 DNA: TGCGCCAGCAGCCAAATAGTGGCAGGGCTATCTAACTATGGCTACACCTTC. Its protein product is CASSQIVAGLSNYGYTF.

This clonotype was counted at least ten times. The gene calls are TRBV5-1 and TRBJ2-7; 9 bases are a match to TRBD2. This CDR3 has 14 residues. V dropped 1 base and J dropped 3; count of bases not matched to a gene: 2. CDR1 SGHRS and CDR2 YFSETQ come from the germline V gene. Here the CDR3 reads CASSLSSGVYEQYF. For the CDR3, the DNA is TGCGCCAGCAGCTTGTCTAGCGGGGTCTACGAGCAGTACTTC.

The chain carries TRBV7-8 and TRBJ2-7, with D maybe TRBD1 (6 bases). CDR3 length equals 16 residues. Trimming pared 4 bases from V and 3 bases from J, leaving 19 bases between. Germline CDR1 and CDR2: SGHVS and FQNEAQ. In nucleotides, the CDR3 is TGTGCCAGCAGCTCTGGCCTTACAGGGACATTCTACGAGCAGTACTTC. Encoded protein: CASSSGLTGTFYEQYF. Full variable domain (remainder filled in from reference TRBV7-8 and TRBJ2-7): GAGVSQSPRYKVAKRGQDVALRCDPISGHVSLFWYQQALGQGPEFLTYFQNEAQLDKSGLPSDRFFAERPEGSVSTLKIQRTQQEDSAVYLCASSSGLTGTFYEQYFGPGTRLTVT.

This clonotype was recorded a few times. The J gene is TRBJ2-1, the V gene TRBV20-1; 13 bases are a match to TRBD2. Germline V gene lookup returns CDR1 DFQATT and CDR2 SNEGSKA (reference sequence). The CDR3 runs 18 residues. The V segment lost 7 bases and the J segment 0 bases; nucleotides outside the gene matches: 12. CDR3 coding DNA: TGCAGTGGGATGGATCCGGGACTAGCGGGATACTCCTACAATGAGCAGTTCTTC. Protein product: CSGMDPGLAGYSYNEQFF.

This clonotype was detected many times. V and J are TRBV3-1 and TRBJ2-7; 11 bases line up with TRBD2. The CDR3 contains 16 residues. Per germline, CDR1 LGHDT and CDR2 YNNKEL (reference sequence). V lost 0 bases and J lost 3; bases outside the gene matches: 4. The CDR3: CASSQDPGLAVYEQYF. The CDR3 DNA is TGTGCCAGCAGCCAAGATCCGGGACTAGCGGTCTACGAGCAGTACTTC.

At least ten counts were recorded for this clonotype. This chain joins TRBV20-1 and TRBJ2-7; D remains ambiguous. The V end lost 6 bases, the J end lost 5 bases, and 11 bases lay between the germline ends. Germline CDR1 and CDR2: DFQATT and SNEGSKA (reference sequence). This CDR3 region has 11 residues. CDR3 in DNA: TGCAGTGCCGTTCGGTCGCACGAGCAGTACTTC. It yields the protein CSAVRSHEQYF.

This clonotype was counted once. The chain uses TRBV9 and TRBJ2-1; tentative D call: TRBD2 (7 bases). The length of the CDR3 is 14 residues. Germline V gene lookup returns CDR1 SGDLS and CDR2 YYNGEE. Trimming shortened V by 6 bases and J by 7 bases, and 17 bases separated the two germline ends. The CDR3: CASNPWGGGNEQFF. The CDR3 bases are TGTGCCAGCAACCCTTGGGGAGGGGGAAATGAGCAGTTCTTC.